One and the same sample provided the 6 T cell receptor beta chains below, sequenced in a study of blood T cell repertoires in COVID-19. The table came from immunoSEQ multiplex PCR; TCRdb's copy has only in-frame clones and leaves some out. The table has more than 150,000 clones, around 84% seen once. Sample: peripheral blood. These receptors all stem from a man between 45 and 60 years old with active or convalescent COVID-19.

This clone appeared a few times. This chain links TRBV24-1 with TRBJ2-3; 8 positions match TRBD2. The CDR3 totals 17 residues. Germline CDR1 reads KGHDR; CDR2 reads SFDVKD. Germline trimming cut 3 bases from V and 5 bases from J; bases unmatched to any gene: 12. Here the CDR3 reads CATSDSGSLGSRDTQYF. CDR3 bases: TGTGCCACCAGTGATAGCGGGAGTCTAGGGTCAAGAGATACGCAGTATTTT.

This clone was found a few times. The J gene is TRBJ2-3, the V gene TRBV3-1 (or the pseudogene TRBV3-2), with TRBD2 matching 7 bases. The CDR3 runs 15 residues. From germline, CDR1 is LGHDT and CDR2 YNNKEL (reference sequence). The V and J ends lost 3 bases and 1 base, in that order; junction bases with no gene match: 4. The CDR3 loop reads CASSQHLAGTDTQYF. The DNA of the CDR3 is TGTGCCAGCAGCCAGCATCTAGCGGGCACAGATACGCAGTATTTT.

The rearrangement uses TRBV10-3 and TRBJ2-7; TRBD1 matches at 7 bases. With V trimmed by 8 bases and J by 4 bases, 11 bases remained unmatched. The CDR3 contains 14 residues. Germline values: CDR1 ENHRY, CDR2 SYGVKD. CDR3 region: CAIGGQITAYEQYF. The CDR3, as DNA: TGTGCCATCGGGGGACAGATAACGGCGTACGAGCAGTACTTC.

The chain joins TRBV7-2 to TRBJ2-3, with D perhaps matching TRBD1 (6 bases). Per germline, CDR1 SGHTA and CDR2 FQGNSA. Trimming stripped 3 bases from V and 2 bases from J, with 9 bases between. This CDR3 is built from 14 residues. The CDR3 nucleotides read TGTGCCAGCAGCTTGTGGACAGCCACAGATACGCAGTATTTT. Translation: CASSLWTATDTQYF.

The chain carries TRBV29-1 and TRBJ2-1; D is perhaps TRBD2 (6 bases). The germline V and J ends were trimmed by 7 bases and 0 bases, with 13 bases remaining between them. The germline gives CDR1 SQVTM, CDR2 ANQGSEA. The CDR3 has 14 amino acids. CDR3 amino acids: CSELRGSSYNEQFF. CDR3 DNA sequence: TGCAGCGAACTCCGGGGGAGCTCCTACAATGAGCAGTTCTTC.

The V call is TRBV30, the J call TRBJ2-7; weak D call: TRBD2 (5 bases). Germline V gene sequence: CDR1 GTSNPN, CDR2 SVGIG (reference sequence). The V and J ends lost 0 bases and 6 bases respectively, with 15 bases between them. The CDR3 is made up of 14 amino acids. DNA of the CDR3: TGTGCCTGGAGTGTACTCGGGGTGCGATCCGAGCAGTACTTC. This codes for CAWSVLGVRSEQYF.